This T cell receptor beta chain was identified during a study of HIV-infected patients and healthy controls. All unsorted peripheral T cells were captured because whole blood was used without fractionation. This clonotype was seen many times. cDNA was made from 500 ng RNA using alpha and beta constant primers. Each of the alpha and beta chains got its own library through chain-specific third strand synthesis with indices. One entry per CDR3 protein results from TCRdb running MiXCR on the 5' RACE reads. The sample gives roughly 20,000 distinct CDR3 sequences, about 8.2% of which show up once; 6.5% is in the top ten. V lost 0 bases, J lost 3 bases, and 0 bases lay in between. The CDR3 has 13 amino acids. Germline assignment: CDR1 MNHEY and CDR2 SVGEGT.

The sequenced sample was blood. This chain uses TRBV6-2 or TRBV6-3 with TRBJ2-6; unclear D gene. This sequence was found in an adult in good health. CDR3 nucleotides: TGTGCCAGCAGTTACTCTGGGGCCAACGTCCTGACTTTC. Translation: CASSYSGANVLTF.